Listed below are T cell receptor beta chains from one sample, sequenced in a study of regulatory T cells in long-lasting Graves disease. TCRdb processed the multiplex PCR reads anew with MiXCR; each CDR3 protein has one entry. The table has 400,000 to 500,000 distinct CDR3 sequences, 20% seen once. The source material was peripheral blood mononuclear cells (PBMCs), sampled when the disease was refractory, from a patient treated with antithyroid drugs. These receptors came from a female donor with Graves disease. Both conserved end residues are part of each CDR3. D genes are given only for firm matches. A clone size is listed for some rows: how often the clone was seen (once, few, many), or a class if it is expanded.

d_call	v_call	clone_size	j_call	cdr3_aa
.	TRBV19	.	TRBJ1-5	CASSIGGTPGPQHF
.	TRBV20-1	.	TRBJ1-1	CSAGGQGNAGNEAFF
TRBD1	TRBV5-1	many	TRBJ1-1	CASSPPTGGATEAFF
.	TRBV11-1	.	TRBJ2-7	CASTASLLSTYEQYF
.	TRBV28	.	TRBJ1-6	CAIGREILGTPLHF
TRBD1	TRBV7-8	many	TRBJ2-7	CASSSPPGQAKQYF
TRBD1	TRBV7-9	.	TRBJ2-2	CASSGAGGRNGELFF
TRBD1	TRBV20-1	.	TRBJ1-2	CSATKTGNYGYTF
.	TRBV2	many	TRBJ1-5	CASSETRDNQPQHF
TRBD2	TRBV7-9	few	TRBJ2-7	CASSTALGGRPYEQYF
TRBD1	TRBV18	few	TRBJ1-1	CASSPRETGEAFF
TRBD2	TRBV5-1	many	TRBJ2-3	CASSPSGTDTQYF
TRBD1	TRBV30	.	TRBJ1-2	CAWLTDRGVSYTF
TRBD1	TRBV30	.	TRBJ1-5	CAWALKGRGVSNQPQHF
.	TRBV5-1	.	TRBJ2-2	CASNLGGPRAGELFF
TRBD2	TRBV18	.	TRBJ2-1	CASSPGTSGRNEQFF
TRBD1	TRBV6-5	few	TRBJ1-1	CASSYSLNRGLAEAFF
TRBD2	TRBV27	few	TRBJ2-7	CAYNLGTSGSYEQYF
.	TRBV5-1	.	TRBJ1-2	CASRLYGQTNYGYTF
.	TRBV6-5	many	TRBJ1-5	CASSYRQDNQPQHF
.	TRBV7-6	.	TRBJ2-6	CAGSFGDSGANVLTF
.	TRBV20-1	.	TRBJ1-1	CSARVTKANTEAFF
.	TRBV6-1	.	TRBJ2-5	CASSADRSTLETQYF
.	TRBV4-3	few	TRBJ1-1	CASSQDPERIAEAFF
.	TRBV29-1	few	TRBJ2-1	CSASVNEQFF
.	TRBV3-1	few	TRBJ2-5	CASSLGLVETQYF
.	TRBV5-1	once	TRBJ2-1	CASSLDGTSYNEQFF
.	TRBV5-5	many	TRBJ1-2	CASSFLNLYGYTF
.	TRBV30	few	TRBJ2-7	CAWSVIGSEQYF
TRBD1	TRBV5-4	few	TRBJ2-7	CASSLGDREFEQYF
.	TRBV6-5	many	TRBJ2-7	CASSYSGDYEQYF
.	TRBV27	few	TRBJ2-7	CASSLRGSGYEQYF
.	TRBV11-2	many	TRBJ2-7	CASSLNRYLPYEQYF
TRBD2	TRBV20-1	many	TRBJ2-2	CSASSGSVTGELFF
.	TRBV5-6	many	TRBJ2-7	CASSLRTGGDYEQYF
.	TRBV27	many	TRBJ2-7	CASGGVSYEQYF
.	TRBV6-1	.	TRBJ2-7	CASSEGVDSTYEQYF
.	TRBV5-1	.	TRBJ1-2	CASSQLTDSYGYTF
TRBD1	TRBV27	many	TRBJ2-7	CASSRGRMDRAYEQYF
.	TRBV5-1	.	TRBJ1-2	CASSLARRSNYGYTF
.	TRBV20-1	few	TRBJ1-1	CSASLVNTEAFF
.	TRBV27	many	TRBJ2-2	CASTYTSLTGAGELFF
.	TRBV5-6	.	TRBJ1-5	CASSLSNSNQPQHF
.	TRBV12-3/TRBV12-4	.	TRBJ2-1	CASSSPPTSSYNEQFF
.	TRBV7-2	many	TRBJ2-2	CASSTLKNTGELFF
TRBD1	TRBV28	.	TRBJ2-7	CASSLYRGLDEQYF
.	TRBV28	many	TRBJ1-2	CASSSPGYGYTF
TRBD2	TRBV9	.	TRBJ2-5	CASSPIPSGTVRETQYF
.	TRBV24-1	few	TRBJ1-2	CATSDLAGDGYTF
.	TRBV28	.	TRBJ2-1	CASSLGFSYNEQFF
.	TRBV5-5	few	TRBJ2-7	CASRQDLGEGYEQYF